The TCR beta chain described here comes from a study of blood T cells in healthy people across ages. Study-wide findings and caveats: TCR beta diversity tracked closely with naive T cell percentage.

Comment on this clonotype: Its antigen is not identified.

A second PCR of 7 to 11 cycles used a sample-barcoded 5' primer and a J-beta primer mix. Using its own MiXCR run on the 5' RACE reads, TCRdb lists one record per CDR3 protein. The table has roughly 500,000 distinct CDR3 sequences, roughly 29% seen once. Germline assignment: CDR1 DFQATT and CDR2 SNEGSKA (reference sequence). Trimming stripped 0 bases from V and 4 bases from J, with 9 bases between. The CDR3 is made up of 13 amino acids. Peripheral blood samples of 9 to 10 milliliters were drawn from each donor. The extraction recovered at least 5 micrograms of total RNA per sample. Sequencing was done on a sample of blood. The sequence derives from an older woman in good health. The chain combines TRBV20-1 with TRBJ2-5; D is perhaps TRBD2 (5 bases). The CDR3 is CSARDMGRETQYF. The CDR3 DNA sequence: TGCAGTGCTAGAGATATGGGGAGAGAGACCCAGTACTTC.